Shown below are 13 T cell receptor beta chains from a single sample sequenced in a study of cytomegalovirus exposure and HLA in healthy donors. The primer mix had 60 Vbeta and 13 Jbeta primers. Clones were read by immunoSEQ multiplex PCR, and TCRdb kept only the in-frame ones, dropping some. The repertoire has some 190,000 clones, over 80% of them found once; the top ten carry over 1.5%. The sample consisted of PBMCs. These receptors all stem from a man in his forties or fifties in good health and CMV-seronegative.

This clone was seen only once. The chain links TRBV5-4 to TRBJ1-2, with 7 bases lining up with TRBD1. Looked up from germline, CDR1 is SGHNT and CDR2 is YYREEE (reference sequence). V was clipped by 7 bases and J by 4 bases; unmatched bases: 13. This CDR3 is 15 amino acids long. CDR3 bases: TGTGCCAGCCTCGAAATAGGGGGCGAACCCTATGGCTACACCTTC. Translating it yields CASLEIGGEPYGYTF.

The V call is TRBV29-1, the J call TRBJ2-1; TRBD1 matches at 7 bases. CDR1 is SQVTM, CDR2 ANQGSEA, per germline. The CDR3 is made up of 13 amino acids. V trimming: 3 bases; J trimming: 13 bases; junction bases outside the gene matches: 12. The CDR3 nucleotides read TGCAGCGTTGAGAACAGGGGCCTGGCTCTTCAGTTCTTC. It encodes CSVENRGLALQFF.

The V and J genes are TRBV28 and TRBJ1-1; D gene uncertain. V was pared by 1 base and J by 8 bases, with 14 bases between. Germline V lookup: CDR1 MDHEN, CDR2 SYDVKM. This CDR3 contains 14 residues. DNA of the CDR3: TGTGCCAGCAGTTTATTGGCGGGTTCGGGAGAAGCTTTCTTT. This encodes CASSLLAGSGEAFF.

The chain couples TRBV7-2 to TRBJ2-4; 8 bases map to TRBD1. This CDR3 region has 14 residues. With V trimmed by 6 bases and J by 4 bases, 5 bases remained unmatched. Germline assignment: CDR1 SGHTA and CDR2 FQGNSA. CDR3: CASRWGQEKNIQYF. The CDR3 nucleotides are TGTGCCAGCAGGTGGGGACAGGAAAAAAACATTCAGTACTTC. Complete variable domain (other parts from reference TRBV7-2 and TRBJ2-4): GAGVSQSPSNKVTEKGKDVELRCDPISGHTALYWYRQSLGQGLEFLIYFQGNSAPDKSGLPSDRFSAERTGGSVSTLTIQRTQQEDSAVYLCASRWGQEKNIQYFGAGTRLSVL.

This clone occurred a few times. The V and J genes are TRBV6-1 and TRBJ1-5; 8 bases are a match to TRBD1. Trimming at V came to 6 bases and at J to 2 bases, leaving 6 bases not matched to a gene. Germline assignment: CDR1 MNHNS and CDR2 SASEGT. There are 15 residues in the CDR3. DNA for the CDR3: TGTGCCAGCAGCCGACCGGGACAGGGCAATCAGCCCCAGCATTTT. Its protein product is CASSRPGQGNQPQHF.

This clone was picked up one time. The chain carries TRBV28 and TRBJ1-5; D ambiguous. Per germline, CDR1 MDHEN and CDR2 SYDVKM. Trimming cost V 3 bases and J 4 bases, with 13 bases left between them. The CDR3 extends over 15 amino acids. CDR3 in DNA: TGTGCCAGCAGTTTGGAGAGGGCCCGGAATCAGCCCCAGCATTTT. This sequence encodes CASSLERARNQPQHF.

V and J are TRBV7-3 and TRBJ2-1; D call uncertain. Trimming pared 1 base from V and 5 bases from J, leaving 6 bases between. This CDR3 comprises 13 residues. The V gene's germline CDR1 is SGHTA and CDR2 FQGTGA. CDR3 loop: CASSLITDNEQFF. CDR3 sequence (DNA): TGTGCCAGCAGCTTAATCACAGACAATGAGCAGTTCTTC. Full variable domain (remainder filled in from reference TRBV7-3 and TRBJ2-1): GAGVSQTPSNKVTEKGKYVELRCDPISGHTALYWYRQSLGQGPEFLIYFQGTGAADDSGLPNDRFFAVRPEGSVSTLKIQRTERGDSAVYLCASSLITDNEQFFGPGTRLTVL.

V gene TRBV10-3 combines with J gene TRBJ2-7, with TRBD2 matching over 8 bases. In germline, CDR1 is ENHRY, CDR2 SYGVKD. Trimming cost V 0 bases and J 2 bases; bases outside gene matches: 9. The CDR3 extends over 17 amino acids. The CDR3 is CAISESIGGLDPYEQYF. The CDR3 DNA reads as TGTGCCATCAGTGAGTCCATTGGGGGACTAGACCCCTACGAGCAGTACTTC.

The rearrangement uses TRBV2 and TRBJ1-1, with 7 bases that match TRBD1. Looked up from germline, CDR1 is SNHLY and CDR2 is FYNNEI. The CDR3 runs 13 residues. The V segment lost 9 bases and the J segment 3 bases; nucleotides outside the gene matches: 7. This CDR3 is CARPTGTDTEAFF. As DNA, the CDR3 is TGTGCCAGACCCACCGGGACAGACACTGAAGCTTTCTTT.

Concerning this clone: The same CDR3 can be traced to other DNA sequences in this sample. This rearrangement joins TRBV5-1 to TRBJ1-5; D is perhaps TRBD1 (6 bases). Germline values: CDR1 SGHRS, CDR2 YFSETQ. V was cut by 0 bases and J by 2 bases, with 9 bases left in between. The CDR3 is made up of 15 amino acids. CDR3 bases: TGCGCCAGCAGCTTGGAGGGGGTCGGCAATCAGCCCCAGCATTTT. Translated, it gives CASSLEGVGNQPQHF.

Comment on this clone: Other DNA sequences in the sample encode the same CDR3. The chain couples TRBV6-5 to TRBJ1-1; the match to TRBD1 covers 7 bases. Germline CDR1 reads MNHEY; CDR2 reads SVGAGI. V dropped 6 bases and J dropped 5; count of bases not matched to a gene: 6. CDR3 size: 13 residues. The DNA for the CDR3 is TGTGCCAGCAGCTCCCCAGGGGGAACTGAAGCTTTCTTT. This encodes CASSSPGGTEAFF.

The chain employs TRBV11-2 and TRBJ2-7, with TRBD2 matching 8 bases. Germline V CDR1 and CDR2: SGHAT, FQNNGV. There are 13 residues in the CDR3. With V trimmed by 1 base and J by 7 bases, 3 bases remained unmatched. CDR3 residues: CASSLGLAGEQYF. The CDR3 bases are TGTGCCAGCAGCTTAGGGTTAGCGGGGGAGCAGTACTTC.

This clone was picked up a small number of times. This chain connects TRBV6-6 to TRBJ1-5, with D perhaps matching TRBD1 (5 bases). From germline, CDR1 is MNHNY and CDR2 SVGAGI (reference sequence). This CDR3 is built from 14 residues. Trimming took 4 bases from V and 7 from J, leaving 14 bases between them. CDR3 sequence: CASSSAGREQPQHF. DNA of the CDR3: TGTGCCAGCAGTTCGGCAGGGCGGGAGCAGCCCCAGCATTTT.